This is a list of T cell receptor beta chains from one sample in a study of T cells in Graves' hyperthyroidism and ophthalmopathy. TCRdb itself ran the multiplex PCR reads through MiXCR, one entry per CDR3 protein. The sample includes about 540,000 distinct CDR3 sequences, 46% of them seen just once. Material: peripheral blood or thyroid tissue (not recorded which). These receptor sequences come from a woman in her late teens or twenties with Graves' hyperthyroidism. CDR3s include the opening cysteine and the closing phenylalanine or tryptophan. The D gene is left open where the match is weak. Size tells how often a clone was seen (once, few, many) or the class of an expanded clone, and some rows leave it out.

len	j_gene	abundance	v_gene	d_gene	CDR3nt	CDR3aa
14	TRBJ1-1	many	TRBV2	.	TGTGCCAGCAAGCGACAGGCGATGAACACTGAAGCTTTCTTT	CASKRQAMNTEAFF
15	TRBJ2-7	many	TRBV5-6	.	TGTGCCAGCAGCTTGGTAGATGGGGCGCCCTCCGAGCAGTACTTC	CASSLVDGAPSEQYF
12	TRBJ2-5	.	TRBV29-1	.	TGCAGCGTTGAAGGGGGCAGGGAGACCCAGTACTTC	CSVEGGRETQYF
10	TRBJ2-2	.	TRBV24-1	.	TGTGCCACCATGGCCGGGGAGCTGTTTTTT	CATMAGELFF
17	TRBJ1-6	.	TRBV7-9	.	TGTGCCAGCAGCGGCACTAGCGGAACCTCCTATAATTCACCCCTCCACTTT	CASSGTSGTSYNSPLHF
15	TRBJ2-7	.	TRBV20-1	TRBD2	TGCAGTGCTCATGGGGAGCGGGAGGGCTCCTACGAGCAGTACTTC	CSAHGEREGSYEQYF
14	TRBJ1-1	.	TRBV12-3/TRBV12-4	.	TGTGCCAGCAGTCCCGGGGGCGTAGACACTGAAGCTTTCTTT	CASSPGGVDTEAFF
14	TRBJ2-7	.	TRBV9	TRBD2	TGTGCCAGCAGCGTTAGCTTTGGGAGGGCCGATCAGTACTTC	CASSVSFGRADQYF
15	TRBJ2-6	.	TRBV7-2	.	TGCGCCAGCGGCAAACGGGAAGGGGGGGCCAACGTCCTGACTTTC	CASGKREGGANVLTF
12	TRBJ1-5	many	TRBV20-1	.	TGCAGCGGACTAGAGGGCAATCAGCCCCAGCATTTT	CSGLEGNQPQHF
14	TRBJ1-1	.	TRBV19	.	TGTGCCAGTAGTAGGCCAGCGGGAGGCACTGAAGCTTTCTTT	CASSRPAGGTEAFF
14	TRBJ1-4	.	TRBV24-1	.	TGTGCCACCAGTGATCAGGGATACAATGAAAAACTGTTTTTT	CATSDQGYNEKLFF
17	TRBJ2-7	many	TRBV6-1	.	TGTGCCAGCATTGACAGGACTGCTTCAATTCTCTCCTACGAGCAGTACTTC	CASIDRTASILSYEQYF
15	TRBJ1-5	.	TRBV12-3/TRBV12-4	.	TGTGCCAGCAGTACCCTGGGACAACGGAATCGGCCCCAGCATTTT	CASSTLGQRNRPQHF
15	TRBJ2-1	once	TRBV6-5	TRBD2	TGTGCCAGCCGGGGCGGGAGGGCCGCGGGAAATGAGCAGTTCTTC	CASRGGRAAGNEQFF
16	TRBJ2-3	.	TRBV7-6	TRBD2	TGCGCCAGCAGCTCGTCACTAGCGGGAGAAACAGATACGCAGTATTTT	CASSSSLAGETDTQYF
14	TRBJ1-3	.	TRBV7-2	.	TGTGCCAGCAGAAACACAGGGTTAGTGAACACCATATATTTT	CASRNTGLVNTIYF
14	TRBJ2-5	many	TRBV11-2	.	TGTGCCAGCAGCTTTACGCAGGGGGGAGCGGCCCAGTACTTC	CASSFTQGGAAQYF
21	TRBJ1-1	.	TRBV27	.	TGTGCCAGCAGTCTTATGATGACGTTCAAAGGCCCTCTCATCATGAACACTGAAGCTTTCTTT	CASSLMMTFKGPLIMNTEAFF
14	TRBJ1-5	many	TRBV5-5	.	TGTGCCAGCAGCGCAGGGACCGGAAATCAGCCCCAGCATTTT	CASSAGTGNQPQHF
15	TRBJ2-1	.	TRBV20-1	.	TGCAGTGTTAGAGATAGCGACCGCTCCTACAATGAGCAGTTCTTC	CSVRDSDRSYNEQFF
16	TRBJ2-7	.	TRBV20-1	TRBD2	TGCAGTGCGGGCGGACTAGCGGGAACGGCAAGTGGGGAGCAGTACTTC	CSAGGLAGTASGEQYF
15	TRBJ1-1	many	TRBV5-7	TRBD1	TGTGCCAGCAGCTTGGGGCAGGGGGGGAACACTGAAGCTTTCTTT	CASSLGQGGNTEAFF
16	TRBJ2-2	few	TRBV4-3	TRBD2	TGCGCCAGCAGCCCCCAACTAGCGGGAGGCGCCGGGGAGCTGTTTTTT	CASSPQLAGGAGELFF
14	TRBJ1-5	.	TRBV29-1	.	TGCAGCGTTGAAGACAGGGACGGCAATCAGCCCCAGCATTTT	CSVEDRDGNQPQHF
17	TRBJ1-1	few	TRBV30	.	TGTGCCTGGAGTGTAGCCGGTGGTTATGGGGAGTACACTGAAGCTTTCTTT	CAWSVAGGYGEYTEAFF
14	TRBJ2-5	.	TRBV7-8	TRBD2	TGTGCCAGCAGCCAAGCGGGAGACGGCGAGACCCAGTACTTC	CASSQAGDGETQYF
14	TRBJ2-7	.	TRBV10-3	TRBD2	TGTGCCATCAGTCTACGGGAGGTCCCCTACGAGCAGTACTTC	CAISLREVPYEQYF
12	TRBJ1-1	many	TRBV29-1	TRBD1	TGCAGCGCACGACAGGGTGGAACTGAAGCTTTCTTT	CSARQGGTEAFF
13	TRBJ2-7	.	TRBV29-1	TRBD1	TGCAGCGTCGCAGGGACAGGATACTACGAGCAGTACTTC	CSVAGTGYYEQYF
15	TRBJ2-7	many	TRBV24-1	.	TGTGCCACCAGTCGACGGGGGCCGCGAGTCTACGAGCAGTACTTC	CATSRRGPRVYEQYF
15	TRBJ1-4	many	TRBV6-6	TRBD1	TGTGCCAGCAGTGAGCGACAGGGGGCTAATGAAAAACTGTTTTTT	CASSERQGANEKLFF
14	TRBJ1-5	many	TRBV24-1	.	TGTGCCACCAGTGAAAGTCAGGGGTATCAGCCCCAGCATTTT	CATSESQGYQPQHF
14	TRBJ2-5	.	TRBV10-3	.	TGTGCCATCAGTGTGGGTGGAGCGGGAGAGACCCAGTACTTC	CAISVGGAGETQYF
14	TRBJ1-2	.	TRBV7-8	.	TGTGCCAGCAGCTTAGTGCCGGGGAACTATGGCTACACCTTC	CASSLVPGNYGYTF
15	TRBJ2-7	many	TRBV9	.	TGTGCCAGCAGCGTAGTAGGCGGGAATGCCTACGAGCAGTACTTC	CASSVVGGNAYEQYF
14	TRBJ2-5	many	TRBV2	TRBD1	TGTGCCAGCAGTGTCGACAGGGTAGAGGAGACCCAGTACTTC	CASSVDRVEETQYF